This T cell receptor (beta chain) comes out of a study of T-cell memory formation after mild COVID-19 (dated by TCRdb to about 2021). As for the study more broadly: TCR sequence clusters from the two donors were found to be largely donor specific. In a couple of donors, T-cell clones that expanded and contracted after mild COVID-19 were followed by sequencing TCRalpha and TCRbeta repertoires longitudinally. Two young, previously healthy adult volunteers made up the cohort, one male and one female.

Broader findings and caveats from the paper: Some responding clones were detected in pre-infection memory, which suggested that pre-existing cross-reactive memory T cells had joined the SARS-CoV-2 response. SARS-CoV-2 specificity was not confirmed for the second-wave clones peaking on day 37. Only a couple of mild cases were covered by the study, and larger cohorts that include severe cases with pre-infection samples were considered necessary. Contracting CD4+ clones were located mainly in the CM and EM memory subsets, whereas CD8+ clones were found to be enriched in EMRA. From day 15 to 85, contracting clones showed balanced CD4/CD8 phenotypes, whereas a second wave of clones that expanded from day 15 to 37 leaned towards CD4+.

For sequencing, an Illumina NovaSeq 6000 was employed. TCRalpha and TCRbeta cDNA libraries were constructed by 5'RACE with constant-segment primers, with sample barcodes and unique molecular identifiers being introduced. RNA was extracted from every sample with Trizol reagent. Amplification of the libraries took two PCR steps, and the second step added a second sample barcode plus Illumina TruSeq adapters. Sequencing of libraries was performed on an Illumina NovaSeq with 2 x 150 bp paired-end reads. As for the original processing: The reads were demultiplexed and collapsed into UMI-guided consensus sequences using migec v1.2.7. With mixcr v2.1.11, UMI consensuses were aligned to TRA and TRB V and J templates and assembled into clonotypes. A clonotype was counted as expanded or contracted only if both edgeR and NoisET called the change significant, with noise models trained on biological replicates. For edgeR calls, the cutoffs were a false discovery rate-adjusted p below 0.01 and a log2 fold-change threshold of 1. As an exploratory analysis of dynamics, PCA with hierarchical clustering was applied to max-normalized trajectories of the 1000 most abundant clonotypes. The CD4 or CD8 phenotype of responding clones was assigned using the separately sequenced CD4+ and CD8+ repertoires. TCRdb redid the processing of the public reads, applying fastp at Q25 and MiXCR, and retained in-frame beta chains. Entries are consolidated by CDR3 protein sequence, retaining the most common genes and DNA. The V and J calls reflect TCRdb's pipeline rather than the authors' work. In all, the sample holds more than 350,000 distinct CDR3 sequences, and roughly 15% of those were seen once. The top ten clones comprise 20% to 25% of the sample.

This clonotype has a handful of counts. Its antigen is currently not known. Base qualities are not at hand, and no much larger clone is one base apart. PBMCs were isolated by Ficoll-Paque density gradient centrifugation. Specimen: PBMCs or a T cell subset sorted from them (not recorded which). This TCR derives from a man younger than 35 who had mild COVID-19 (a few samples of this study predate the infection). The sample titles of this study are shuffled in the database, so cell type and time point are left out; the donor was told from shared clones.

The base sequence is TGCAGTGCTAGGGTCACAGGGGATTCACCCCTCCACTTT. This is translated as CSARVTGDSPLHF. Recombination linked TRBV20-1 to TRBJ1-6, and 7 bases in between align with TRBD1. As encoded in the germline V gene (reference sequence), CDR1 is DFQATT while CDR2 is SNEGSKA. CDR3 length: 13 amino acids, cysteine to phenylalanine. The sequence is cut down to CDR3 DNA, 39 bases in frame from base 1. V has 3 bases trimmed and J has 8 bases trimmed; junction bases matching no gene number 4.